This T cell receptor beta chain was recorded in a study of metastatic and nonmetastatic thyroid tumors. Study-level background: For malignant and benign thyroid patients, tumor or nodule tissue and blood were the sources whose repertoires were compared.

The CDR3 consists of 15 residues. Trimming took off 5 bases at V and 2 bases at J, with 14 bases between the two ends. Germline V gives CDR1 SGHAT, CDR2 FQNNGV. Original analysis: Variation in CDR3 across clinicopathological groups served as the basis for constructing a distant-metastasis classifier in papillary thyroid cancer. TCRdb re-clonotyped the PCR reads through MiXCR. These V and J calls are TCRdb output, not the study's own analysis. The sample lists tens of thousands of clones, 20% to 25% occurring once. Overall study results and limits: Within blood and tumor, benign nodules reportedly had significantly lower TCR beta diversity than malignant thyroid tumors did.

There were no patients who had received any treatment before thyroid surgery. This clone was seen only a few times. Its antigen is still unknown. The rearrangement joins TRBV11-2 to TRBJ2-3; D unclear. The sequencing input was tumor tissue. This receptor was obtained from a female donor with papillary thyroid cancer or a benign thyroid nodule (not recorded which). Some clones in this sample may be carry-over from other donors' samples. CDR3 amino acids: CASSPKAWNTDTQYF. CDR3 sequence (DNA): TGTGCCAGCAGCCCAAAGGCATGGAACACAGATACGCAGTATTTT.